The 9 T cell receptor beta chains in this list originate from one sample, sequenced in a study of shared clonotypes between healthy human individuals (dated by TCRdb to about 2020). Preparation of the library involved the immunoSEQ multiplex PCR assay. The clones in this table, taken by TCRdb from immuneACCESS, are in-frame only. Not every clone is retained; where verified, under half of the shortfall comes from an unresolved V gene, and the cause of the rest is unknown. The table for this sample lists around 2.5 million clones; 93% of them were counted only once. Roughly 0.36% of the sample belongs to the ten largest clones. The specimen sequenced was naive CD4+ T cells from PBMCs. The intended sense of this specimen's cell subset or site label: CD45RA+ positively selected. The origin of the receptors is a man younger than 30 in good health. Some clones in this sample may be carry-over from other donors' samples.

J is TRBJ2-2 and V is TRBV19; 8 bases line up with TRBD2. The CDR3 is made up of 17 amino acids. CDR1 is LNHDA, CDR2 SQIVND, per germline (reference sequence). The V gene end was trimmed by 3 bases and the J gene end by 1 base; junction bases not matched to a gene: 7. DNA for the CDR3: TGTGCCAGTAGTATCCCAACTAGCGGTCAGAACACCGGGGAGCTGTTTTTT. Protein: CASSIPTSGQNTGELFF.

This clone was recorded only once. CDR3: CASSLGISVSEQYF. The DNA of the CDR3 is TGTGCCAGCAGCTTAGGTATATCGGTCAGCGAGCAGTACTTC. The rearrangement uses TRBV7-2 and TRBJ2-7; D ambiguous. This CDR3 spans 14 amino acids. Trimming took 1 base from V and 6 from J, leaving 13 bases between them. In germline, CDR1 is SGHTA, CDR2 FQGNSA. The entire variable domain, with the rest obtained from reference TRBV7-2 and TRBJ2-7, is as follows: GAGVSQSPSNKVTEKGKDVELRCDPISGHTALYWYRQSLGQGLEFLIYFQGNSAPDKSGLPSDRFSAERTGGSVSTLTIQRTQQEDSAVYLCASSLGISVSEQYFGPGTRLTVT.

CDR3 sequence: CASSLARIAGEKLFF. The CDR3 DNA follows: TGTGCCAGCAGCTTAGCCCGCATTGCCGGGGAAAAACTGTTTTTT. This chain joins TRBV7-3 and TRBJ1-4; D uncertain. The germline V gene has CDR1 SGHTA and CDR2 FQGTGA. This CDR3 has 15 amino acids. The germline V and J ends were trimmed by 2 bases and 8 bases, with 15 bases remaining between them.

V is TRBV15 and J is TRBJ2-5; D remains ambiguous. V lost 0 bases to trimming and J lost 5 bases, with 13 bases between them. The CDR3 has 15 amino acids. Germline V gene data show CDR1 as LNHNV and CDR2 as YYDKDF (reference sequence). CDR3 nucleotide sequence: TGTGCCACCAGCAGAGATGGTTCTAGACGGGAGACCCAGTACTTC. Amino acid sequence: CATSRDGSRRETQYF.

The chain couples TRBV4-2 to TRBJ2-1; either TRBD1 or TRBD2 may fit D (5 bases each). Trimming removed 6 bases at V and 16 bases at J, with 19 bases between. CDR1 LGHNA and CDR2 YNFKEQ come from the germline V gene. CDR3 size: 12 residues. CDR3 DNA sequence: TGTGCCAGCAGTGCAGGACTTACAGGTATATTCTTC. As protein: CASSAGLTGIFF.

The chain is built from TRBV27 and TRBJ1-5; D possibly corresponds to TRBD1 (5 bases). The CDR3 contains 16 residues. The V gene lost 5 bases and the J gene lost 1 base, with 15 bases spanning the gap. Germline CDR1 reads MNHEY; CDR2 reads SMNVEV (reference sequence). CDR3 region: CASSPRQGSSNQPQHF. The CDR3 DNA follows: TGTGCCAGCAGTCCGCGTCAGGGATCGAGCAATCAGCCCCAGCATTTT.

On this clone: At the DNA level, this CDR3 is encoded by other sequences in the same sample as well. The chain carries TRBV28 and TRBJ2-2, with 9 bases that match TRBD2. The V gene's germline CDR1 is MDHEN and CDR2 SYDVKM. V lost 2 bases and J lost 7; bases outside the gene matches: 5. The CDR3 has 15 amino acids. DNA of the CDR3: TGTGCCAGCAGTTTAGCGGGAGGGCCTGACGGGGAGCTGTTTTTT. It yields the protein CASSLAGGPDGELFF.

J is TRBJ1-5 and V is TRBV21-1. TRBV21-1 is annotated as a pseudogene. CDR3 length equals 19 residues. CDR3 nucleotides: TGTGCCAGCAGCAAAGGCAAGTCGTCAGGTAGGGAAAGCAATCAGCCCCAGCATTTT. Translated: CASSKGKSSGRESNQPQHF.

V and J are TRBV5-4 and TRBJ2-5, with D tentatively TRBD1 (6 bases). The CDR3 loop spans 15 amino acids. Trimming shortened V by 0 bases and J by 5 bases, and 14 bases separated the two germline ends. Germline CDR1 reads SGHNT; CDR2 reads YYREEE (reference sequence). The DNA for the CDR3 is TGTGCCAGCAGCTTGGGTTTATCAGGGGCGGAGACCCAGTACTTC. Translation: CASSLGLSGAETQYF. The variable domain in full, with the rest retrieved from reference TRBV5-4 and TRBJ2-5, is ETGVTQSPTHLIKTRGQQVTLRCSSQSGHNTVSWYQQALGQGPQFIFQYYREEENGRGNFPPRFSGLQFPNYSSELNVNALELDDSALYLCASSLGLSGAETQYFGPGTRLLVL.